The present TCR beta chain was sequenced within a study of blood T cell repertoires in COVID-19. Whole-study context: Researchers got acute and convalescent COVID-19 samples from the United States, Italy and Spain. T cells, B-cell-depleted T cells, or PBMCs supplied cDNA or gDNA.

This CDR3 region has 16 residues. Germline-derived CDR1 and CDR2 are SGHNT and YYREEE (reference sequence). V was clipped by 4 bases and J by 4 bases; unmatched bases: 7. In the original workflow: Estimated nucleated cell counts came from reference gene primer amplification. The protocol was immunoSEQ multiplex PCR, while the TCRdb copy is restricted to in-frame clones and leaves out a portion. D and trimming come from the DNA, and the V and J calls and clone size come from that table. The data hold about 160,000 clones, with approximately 86% observed a single time. V gene TRBV5-4 combines with J gene TRBJ2-5, with 13 bases that match TRBD2. The material sequenced was peripheral blood. The receptor was isolated from a man in his sixties who had recovered from COVID-19. The CDR3 sequence: CASSPRTSGGRETQYF. The CDR3 DNA sequence: TGTGCCAGCAGCCCTCGGACTAGCGGGGGCCGAGAGACCCAGTACTTC.